This TCR beta chain appears in the sequencing data of a study of early T cells in non-severe SARS-CoV-2 infection. Study-wide background: Sequencing targeted bulk RNA from unsorted whole blood, leaving chains unpaired.

Regarding the study as a whole: Matching results from VDJdb favored anti-spike CD8 responses, leaving private and CD4 specificities undetected.

Individually, cDNA molecules had unique molecular identifiers attached to them. TCRdb processed the 5' RACE reads anew with MiXCR; each CDR3 protein has one entry. The profile shows about 27,000 distinct CDR3 sequences, about 5% of them singletons. This clonotype was seen at least ten times. Its specificity is unknown. Trimming cost V 7 bases and J 2 bases; bases outside gene matches: 18. The CDR3 has 18 amino acids. V and J are TRBV12-3 or TRBV12-4 and TRBJ2-5; 8 bases line up with TRBD2. Sample: whole blood. The origin of this receptor is an adult who was a healthcare worker with PCR-confirmed SARS-CoV-2 infection or an uninfected control (not recorded which). CDR3 DNA sequence: TGTGCCAGCATCCTAGCGAGGCGAGGACTAGCAGAACAAGAGACCCAGTACTTC. Translating gives CASILARRGLAEQETQYF.